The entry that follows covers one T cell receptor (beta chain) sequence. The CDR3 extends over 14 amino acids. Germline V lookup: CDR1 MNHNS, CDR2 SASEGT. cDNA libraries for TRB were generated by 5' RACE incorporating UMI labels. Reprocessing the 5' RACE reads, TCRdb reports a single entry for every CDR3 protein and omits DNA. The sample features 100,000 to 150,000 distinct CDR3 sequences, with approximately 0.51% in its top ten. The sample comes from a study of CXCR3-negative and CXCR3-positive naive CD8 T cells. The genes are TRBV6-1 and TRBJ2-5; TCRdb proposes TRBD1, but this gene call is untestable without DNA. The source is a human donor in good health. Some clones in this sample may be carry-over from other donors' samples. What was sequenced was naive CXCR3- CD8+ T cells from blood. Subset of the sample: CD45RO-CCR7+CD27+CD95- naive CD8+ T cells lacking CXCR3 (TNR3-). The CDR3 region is CASSDGRGVETQYF.